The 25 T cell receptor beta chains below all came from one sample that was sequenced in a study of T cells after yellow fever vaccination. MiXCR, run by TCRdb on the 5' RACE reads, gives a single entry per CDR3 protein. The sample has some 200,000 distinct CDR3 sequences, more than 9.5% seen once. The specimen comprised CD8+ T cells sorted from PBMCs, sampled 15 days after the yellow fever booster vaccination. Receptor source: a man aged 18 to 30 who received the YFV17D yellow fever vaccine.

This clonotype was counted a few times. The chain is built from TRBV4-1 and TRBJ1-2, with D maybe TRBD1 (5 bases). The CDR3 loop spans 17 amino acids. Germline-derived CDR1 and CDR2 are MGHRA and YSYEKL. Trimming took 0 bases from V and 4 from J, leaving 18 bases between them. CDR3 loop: CASSQDFRGGSAYGYTF. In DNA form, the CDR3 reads TGCGCCAGCAGCCAAGATTTTAGGGGCGGTAGTGCCTATGGCTACACCTTC.

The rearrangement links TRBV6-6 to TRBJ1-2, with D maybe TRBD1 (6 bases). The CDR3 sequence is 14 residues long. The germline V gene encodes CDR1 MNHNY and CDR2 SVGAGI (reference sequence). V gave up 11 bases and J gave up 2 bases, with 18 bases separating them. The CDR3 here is CAGGGDNENYGYTF. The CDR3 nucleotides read TGTGCCGGTGGAGGGGACAACGAGAACTATGGCTACACCTTC.

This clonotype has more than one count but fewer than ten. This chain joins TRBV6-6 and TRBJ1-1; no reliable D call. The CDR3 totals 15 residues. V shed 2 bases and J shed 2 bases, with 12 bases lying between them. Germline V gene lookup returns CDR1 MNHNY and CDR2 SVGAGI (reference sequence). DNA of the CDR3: TGTGCCAGCAGTTACAGGGCAACCTTCAACACTGAAGCTTTCTTT. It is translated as CASSYRATFNTEAFF.

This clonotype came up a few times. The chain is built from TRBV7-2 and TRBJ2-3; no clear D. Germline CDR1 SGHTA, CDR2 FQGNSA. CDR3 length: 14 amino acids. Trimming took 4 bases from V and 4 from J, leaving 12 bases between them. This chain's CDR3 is CASSSGPGPDTQYF. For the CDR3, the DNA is TGTGCCAGCAGCTCCGGGCCAGGACCAGATACGCAGTATTTT.

CDR3 residues: CASSLGTSGGSRETQYF. Written as DNA, the CDR3 is TGCGCCAGCAGCCTCGGGACTAGCGGGGGGTCACGGGAGACCCAGTACTTC. The chain is built from TRBV4-1 and TRBJ2-5, with 15 nucleotides matching TRBD2. Unmatched junction bases numbered 8, after V lost 4 bases and J lost 5 bases. The CDR3 is 17 residues long. Germline lookup yields CDR1 MGHRA and CDR2 YSYEKL.

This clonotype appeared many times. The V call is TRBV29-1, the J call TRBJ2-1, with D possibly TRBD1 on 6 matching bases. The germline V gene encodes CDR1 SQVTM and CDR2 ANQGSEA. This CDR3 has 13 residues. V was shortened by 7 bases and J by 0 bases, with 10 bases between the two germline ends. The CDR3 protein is CSGQVPSYNEQFF. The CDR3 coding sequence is TGCAGCGGACAGGTTCCCTCCTACAATGAGCAGTTCTTC.

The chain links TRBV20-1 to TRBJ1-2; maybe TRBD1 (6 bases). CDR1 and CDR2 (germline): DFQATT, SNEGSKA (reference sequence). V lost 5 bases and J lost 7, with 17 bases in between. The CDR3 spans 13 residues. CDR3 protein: CSAPAEQGGGYTF. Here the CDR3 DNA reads TGCAGTGCTCCGGCGGAACAGGGCGGTGGCTACACCTTC.

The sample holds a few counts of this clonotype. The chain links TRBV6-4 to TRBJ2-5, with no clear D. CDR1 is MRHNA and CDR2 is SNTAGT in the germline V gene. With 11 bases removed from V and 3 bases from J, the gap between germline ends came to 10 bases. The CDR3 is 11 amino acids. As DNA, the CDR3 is TGTGCCGGACCCTCGGAAGAGACCCAGTACTTC. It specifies CAGPSEETQYF.

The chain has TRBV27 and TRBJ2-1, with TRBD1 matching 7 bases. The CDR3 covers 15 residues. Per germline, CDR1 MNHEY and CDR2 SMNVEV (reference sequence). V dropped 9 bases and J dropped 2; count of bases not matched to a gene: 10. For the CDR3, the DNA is TGTGCCAGTAATCGGGACAGATCAGCCTACAATGAGCAGTTCTTC. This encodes CASNRDRSAYNEQFF.

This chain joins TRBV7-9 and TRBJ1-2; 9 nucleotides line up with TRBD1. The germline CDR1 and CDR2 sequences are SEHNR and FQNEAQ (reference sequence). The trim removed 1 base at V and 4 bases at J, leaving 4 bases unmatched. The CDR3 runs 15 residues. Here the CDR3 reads CASSLEGQGFYGYTF. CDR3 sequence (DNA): TGTGCCAGCAGCTTAGAGGGACAGGGATTCTATGGCTACACCTTC.

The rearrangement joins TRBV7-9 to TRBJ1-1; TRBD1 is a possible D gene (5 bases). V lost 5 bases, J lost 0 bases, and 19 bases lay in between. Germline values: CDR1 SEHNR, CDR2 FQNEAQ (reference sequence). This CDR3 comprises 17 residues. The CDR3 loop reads CASSSGGDPKLNTEAFF. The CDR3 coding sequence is TGTGCCAGCAGCAGCGGGGGGGATCCAAAATTGAACACTGAAGCTTTCTTT. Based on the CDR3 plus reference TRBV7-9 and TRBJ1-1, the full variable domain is DTGVSQNPRHKITKRGQNVTFRCDPISEHNRLYWYRQTLGQGPEFLTYFQNEAQLEKSRLLSDRFSAERPKGSFSTLEIQRTEQGDSAMYLCASSSGGDPKLNTEAFFGQGTRLTVV.

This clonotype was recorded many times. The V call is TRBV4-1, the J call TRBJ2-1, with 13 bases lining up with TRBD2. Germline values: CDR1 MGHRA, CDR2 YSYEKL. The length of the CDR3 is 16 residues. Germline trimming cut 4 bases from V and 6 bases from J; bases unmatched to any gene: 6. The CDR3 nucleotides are TGCGCCAGCAGCCTTACCGGGACTAGCGGGATCAATGAGCAGTTCTTC. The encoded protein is CASSLTGTSGINEQFF.

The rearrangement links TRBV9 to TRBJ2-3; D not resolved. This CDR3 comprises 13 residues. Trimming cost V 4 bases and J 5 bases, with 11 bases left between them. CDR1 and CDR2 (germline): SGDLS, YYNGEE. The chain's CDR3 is CASSPPLEDTQYF. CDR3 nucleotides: TGTGCCAGCAGCCCTCCATTGGAAGATACGCAGTATTTT.

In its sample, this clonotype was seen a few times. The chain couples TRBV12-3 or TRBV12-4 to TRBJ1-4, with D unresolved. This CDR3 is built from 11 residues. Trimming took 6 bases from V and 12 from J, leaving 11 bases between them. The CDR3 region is CASSLGDELFF. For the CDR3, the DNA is TGTGCCAGCAGCCTAGGAGACGAACTGTTTTTT.

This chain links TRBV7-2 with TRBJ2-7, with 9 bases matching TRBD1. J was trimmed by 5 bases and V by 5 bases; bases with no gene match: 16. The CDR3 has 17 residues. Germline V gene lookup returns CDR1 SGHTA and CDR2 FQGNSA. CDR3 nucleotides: TGTGCCAGCAGCCTGACGACTGCCGGACAGGGGTTAGACGAGCAGTACTTC. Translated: CASSLTTAGQGLDEQYF.

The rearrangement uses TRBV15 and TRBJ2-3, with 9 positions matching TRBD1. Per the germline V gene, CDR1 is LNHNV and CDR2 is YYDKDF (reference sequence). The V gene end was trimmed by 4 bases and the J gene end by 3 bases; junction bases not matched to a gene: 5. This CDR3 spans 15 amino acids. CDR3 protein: CATSTSTGGTDTQYF. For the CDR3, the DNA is TGTGCCACCAGCACTTCGACAGGGGGAACAGATACGCAGTATTTT.

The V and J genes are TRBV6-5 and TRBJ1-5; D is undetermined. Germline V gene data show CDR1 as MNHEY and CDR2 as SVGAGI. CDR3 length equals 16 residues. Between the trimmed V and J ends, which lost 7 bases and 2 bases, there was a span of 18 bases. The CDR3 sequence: CASKEGRWTGNQPQHF. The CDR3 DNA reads TGTGCCAGCAAGGAGGGCAGATGGACTGGCAATCAGCCCCAGCATTTT.

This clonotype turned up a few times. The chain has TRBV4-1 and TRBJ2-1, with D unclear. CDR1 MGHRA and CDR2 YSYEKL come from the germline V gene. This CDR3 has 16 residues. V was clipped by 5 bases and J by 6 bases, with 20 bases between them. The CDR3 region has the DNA TGCGCCAGCAGCACCCGAGAGGCGAGATTGTTCAATGAGCAGTTCTTC. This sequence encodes CASSTREARLFNEQFF.

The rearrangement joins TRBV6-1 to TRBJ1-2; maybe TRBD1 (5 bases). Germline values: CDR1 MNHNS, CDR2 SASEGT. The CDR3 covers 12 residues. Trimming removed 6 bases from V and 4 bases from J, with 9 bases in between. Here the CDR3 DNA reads TGTGCCAGCAGGGACGGGGCCTATGGCTACACCTTC. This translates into CASRDGAYGYTF.

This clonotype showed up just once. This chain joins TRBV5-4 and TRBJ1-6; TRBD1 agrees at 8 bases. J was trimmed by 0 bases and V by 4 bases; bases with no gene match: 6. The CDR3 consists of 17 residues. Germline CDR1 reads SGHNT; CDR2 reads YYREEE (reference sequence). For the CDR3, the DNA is TGTGCCAGCAGCACCGACAGGGGCCACTCCTATAATTCACCCCTCCACTTT. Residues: CASSTDRGHSYNSPLHF.

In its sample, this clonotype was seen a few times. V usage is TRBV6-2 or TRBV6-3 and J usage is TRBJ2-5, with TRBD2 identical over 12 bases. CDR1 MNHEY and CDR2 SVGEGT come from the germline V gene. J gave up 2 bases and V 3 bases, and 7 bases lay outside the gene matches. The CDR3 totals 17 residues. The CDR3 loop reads CASSYETGLAGQETQYF. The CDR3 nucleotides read TGTGCCAGCAGTTATGAAACCGGACTAGCGGGGCAAGAGACCCAGTACTTC.

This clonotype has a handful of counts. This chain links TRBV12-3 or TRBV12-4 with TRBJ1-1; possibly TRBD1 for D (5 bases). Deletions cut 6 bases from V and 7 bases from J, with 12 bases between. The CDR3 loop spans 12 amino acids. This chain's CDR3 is CASSQGQLEAFF. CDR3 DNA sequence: TGTGCCAGCAGCCAAGGACAACTTGAAGCTTTCTTT.

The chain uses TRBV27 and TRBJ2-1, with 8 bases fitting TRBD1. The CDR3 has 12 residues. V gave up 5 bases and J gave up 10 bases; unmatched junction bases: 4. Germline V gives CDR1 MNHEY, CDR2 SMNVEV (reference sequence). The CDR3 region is CASSQGAREQFF. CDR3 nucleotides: TGTGCCAGCAGTCAGGGGGCACGAGAGCAGTTCTTC.

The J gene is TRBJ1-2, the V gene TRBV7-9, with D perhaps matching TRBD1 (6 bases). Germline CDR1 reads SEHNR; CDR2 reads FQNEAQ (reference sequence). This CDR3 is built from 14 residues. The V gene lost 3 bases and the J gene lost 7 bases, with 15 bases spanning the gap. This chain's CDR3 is CASSLSGQPRGYTF. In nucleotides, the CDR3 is TGTGCCAGCAGCTTGTCAGGACAGCCGCGTGGCTACACCTTC. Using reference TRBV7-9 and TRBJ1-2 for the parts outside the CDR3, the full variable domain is DTGVSQNPRHKITKRGQNVTFRCDPISEHNRLYWYRQTLGQGPEFLTYFQNEAQLEKSRLLSDRFSAERPKGSFSTLEIQRTEQGDSAMYLCASSLSGQPRGYTFGSGTRLTVV.

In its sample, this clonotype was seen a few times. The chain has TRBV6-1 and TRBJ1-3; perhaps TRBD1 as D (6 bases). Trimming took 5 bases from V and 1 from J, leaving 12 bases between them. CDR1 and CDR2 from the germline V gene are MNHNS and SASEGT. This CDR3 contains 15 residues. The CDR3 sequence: CASSQITGSGNTIYF. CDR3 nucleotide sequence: TGTGCCAGCAGTCAAATAACAGGGTCTGGAAACACCATATATTTT.